This is a list of T cell receptor beta chains from one sample in a study of control samples from healthy donors and cancer patients. The protocol was immunoSEQ multiplex PCR, while the TCRdb copy is restricted to in-frame clones and leaves out a portion. The sample yields 80,000 or so clones, 91% seen once. Sequencing used blood. These receptor sequences come from a man aged 45-65 years in good health. CDR3s include the opening cysteine and the closing phenylalanine or tryptophan. A D gene is named only where the DNA matches it firmly. The size field is filled for only some rows; it gives once, few, many or a size class.

14,TRBJ1-2,TRBV18,-,-,TGTGCCAGCTCACCCTACAGGAGTAACTATGGCTACACCTTC,CASSPYRSNYGYTF
14,TRBJ1-1,TRBV7-9,-,-,TGTGCCAGCAACTGGGGACTCCAGAACACTGAAGCTTTCTTT,CASNWGLQNTEAFF
17,TRBJ1-1,TRBV27,-,-,TGTGCCAGCAGTTTACAGGGACCCCCCTATTTAAACACTGAAGCTTTCTTT,CASSLQGPPYLNTEAFF
13,TRBJ1-5,TRBV24-1,-,-,TGTGCCACCAGTGACTCCCTATGGGGGCCCCAGCATTTT,CATSDSLWGPQHF
15,TRBJ2-4,TRBV7-8,-,-,TGTGCCAGCAGCTCCGGGGGTGGGGGCAAAAACATTCAGTACTTC,CASSSGGGGKNIQYF
12,TRBJ2-5,TRBV27,-,once,TGTGCCAGCAGTGACGGCCAAGAGACCCAGTACTTC,CASSDGQETQYF
13,TRBJ1-1,TRBV27,-,once,TGTGCCAGCAGTTTGCTCAGGGGAACTGAAGCTTTCTTT,CASSLLRGTEAFF
13,TRBJ1-1,TRBV29-1,-,-,TGCAGCGTTGAGTCAGGGGTGAACACTGAAGCTTTCTTT,CSVESGVNTEAFF
16,TRBJ2-7,TRBV4-1,TRBD1,-,TGCGCCAGCAGCCAAGAAGCCGGGACAGCATGGGGCGAGCAGTACTTC,CASSQEAGTAWGEQYF
13,TRBJ1-2,TRBV24-1,-,-,TGTGCCACCAGTAATTCAGGGAGGGGTGGCTACACCTTC,CATSNSGRGGYTF
10,TRBJ1-1,TRBV6-1,-,few,TGTGCCAGCAGTGAAGGAGTGGCTTTCTTT,CASSEGVAFF
14,TRBJ2-3,TRBV4-1,-,-,TGCGCCAGCAGCCAATTTCTGAGCACAGATACGCAGTATTTT,CASSQFLSTDTQYF
12,TRBJ1-1,TRBV25-1,TRBD1,-,TGTGCCAGCAGCCTGACAGGGACTGAAGCTTTCTTT,CASSLTGTEAFF
18,TRBJ1-2,TRBV11-2,-,-,TGTGCCAGCAGCTTAACGGGCTCAGGGGATCGTCTAGGCTATGGCTACACCTTC,CASSLTGSGDRLGYGYTF
16,TRBJ1-4,TRBV2,TRBD1,-,TGTGCCAGCACAGATACGGGACAGCGAGTTAATGAAAAACTGTTTTTT,CASTDTGQRVNEKLFF
16,TRBJ2-1,TRBV19,-,-,TGTGCCAGTAGTATAGTGGGAAGGAGGTCCTACAATGAGCAGTTCTTC,CASSIVGRRSYNEQFF
12,TRBJ1-4,TRBV3-1/TRBV3-2,-,-,TGTGCCAGCAGCCAACGAAGGGAAAAACTGTTTTTT,CASSQRREKLFF
11,TRBJ1-1,TRBV10-3,-,-,TGTGCCATCAGTGGTTCCTTCGGAGCTTTCTTT,CAISGSFGAFF
17,TRBJ2-5,TRBV12-5,TRBD1,-,TGTGCTAGTGGCCCGGGGACAGGGGGCAGTTGGCAAGAGACCCAGTACTTC,CASGPGTGGSWQETQYF
15,TRBJ1-2,TRBV19,-,-,TGTGCCAGTAGTATCGTGGGTCGGGGGATTGGTGGCTACACCTTC,CASSIVGRGIGGYTF
13,TRBJ1-1,TRBV10-3,-,-,TGTGCCAACTCTAGGGAAGGCGACACTGAAGCTTTCTTT,CANSREGDTEAFF
16,TRBJ2-7,TRBV11-1,TRBD2,-,TGTGCCAGCAGCTTAGACCCCACTAGCGGGCTACACGAGCAGTACTTC,CASSLDPTSGLHEQYF
15,TRBJ1-1,TRBV14,-,-,TGTGCCAGCAGCCAACGGCGGCAGGCGAACACTGAAGCTTTCTTT,CASSQRRQANTEAFF
13,TRBJ2-7,TRBV30,-,-,TGTGCCTGGAGTGTACAGATGGGCAACGAGCAGTACTTC,CAWSVQMGNEQYF
18,TRBJ2-6,TRBV11-2,TRBD1,-,TGTGCCAGCAGCACACACAGGGGGAGCTCTCTGGGGGCCAACGTCCTGACTTTC,CASSTHRGSSLGANVLTF
13,TRBJ1-2,TRBV3-1/TRBV3-2,TRBD1,-,TGTGCCAGCAGCCAAGTTGACAGGGGGTACTACACCTTC,CASSQVDRGYYTF
13,TRBJ1-1,TRBV5-6,-,-,TGTGCCAGCAGCTTAGGACAGTTCACTGAAGCTTTCTTT,CASSLGQFTEAFF
15,TRBJ1-1,TRBV7-9,-,-,TGTGCCAGCAGCTTGGTTGGGCAGGCGAACACTGAAGCTTTCTTT,CASSLVGQANTEAFF
13,TRBJ1-2,TRBV27,-,-,TGTGCCAGCAGTAACGACAGAACCTATGGCTACACCTTC,CASSNDRTYGYTF
14,TRBJ2-7,TRBV7-9,TRBD1,few,TGTGCCAGCAGGACCGGGACAGGGGCTGACGAGCAGTACTTC,CASRTGTGADEQYF
13,TRBJ2-7,TRBV3-1/TRBV3-2,-,-,TGTGCCAGCAGCCAAGAACTAGCCTACGAGCAGTACTTC,CASSQELAYEQYF
14,TRBJ1-1,TRBV11-1,-,-,TGTGCCAGCAGCTCGATACAGAAAAACACTGAAGCTTTCTTT,CASSSIQKNTEAFF
10,TRBJ1-2,TRBV19,-,-,TGTGCCAGTAGGACTGACAGTTGGACCTTC,CASRTDSWTF
14,TRBJ1-5,TRBV6-6,TRBD1,few,TGTGCCAGCAGTTCGGGACAGCGCAATCAGCCCCAGCATTTT,CASSSGQRNQPQHF
15,TRBJ2-2,TRBV30,TRBD2,-,TGTGCCTGGAGTCCTAGCGGGGGACCCACCGGGGAGCTGTTTTTT,CAWSPSGGPTGELFF
12,TRBJ1-5,TRBV28,-,few,TGTGCCAGCCGGGAAGGAGGTCAGCCCCAGCATTTT,CASREGGQPQHF
13,TRBJ2-7,TRBV4-2,-,-,TGTGCCAGCAGCCAGCAAGTGGGCTACGAGCAGTACTTC,CASSQQVGYEQYF